Shown below are 14 T cell receptor beta chains from a single sample sequenced in a study of blood T cell repertoires in COVID-19. The data were produced by immunoSEQ multiplex PCR, yet TCRdb's version contains in-frame clones alone and is incomplete. The sample lists a few hundred thousand clones, 70% to 90% seen once, with just over 7% in the top ten. Sequences were obtained from peripheral blood. All receptors come from a human donor in a cohort sampled during active COVID-19.

This clone was observed a handful of times. V and J are TRBV19 and TRBJ1-4, with TRBD1 matching over 8 bases. Germline CDR1 and CDR2: LNHDA and SQIVND (reference sequence). The V gene end was trimmed by 7 bases and the J gene end by 7 bases; junction bases not matched to a gene: 8. This CDR3 has 14 residues. The CDR3 loop is CASNDRGRSEKLFF. The CDR3 bases are TGTGCCAGTAATGACAGGGGTCGAAGTGAAAAACTGTTTTTT.

The rearrangement joins TRBV30 to TRBJ2-7, with D perhaps TRBD1 (6 bases). Per the germline V gene, CDR1 is GTSNPN and CDR2 is SVGIG (reference sequence). The V gene lost 6 bases and the J gene lost 5 bases, with 17 bases spanning the gap. CDR3 length: 13 residues. CDR3 bases: TGTGCCTGCCCCGGGACATTTACCGACGAGCAGTACTTC. This codes for CACPGTFTDEQYF. Full variable domain (remainder filled in from reference TRBV30 and TRBJ2-7): SQTIHQWPATLVQPVGSPLSLECTVEGTSNPNLYWYRQAAGRGLQLLFYSVGIGQISSEVPQNLSASRPQDRQFILSSKKLLLSDSGFYLCACPGTFTDEQYFGPGTRLTVT.

The chain joins TRBV7-8 to TRBJ2-1, with TRBD1 matching 7 bases. The CDR3 length is 15 residues. From germline, CDR1 is SGHVS and CDR2 FQNEAQ. Unmatched junction bases numbered 4, after V lost 5 bases and J lost 0 bases. The CDR3 DNA reads TGTGCCAGCAGCCTACAGGGGCGCTCCTACAATGAGCAGTTCTTC. Amino acids: CASSLQGRSYNEQFF.

J is TRBJ2-2 and V is TRBV29-1; the match to TRBD1 covers 12 bases. Germline values: CDR1 SQVTM, CDR2 ANQGSEA. J gave up 7 bases and V 6 bases, and 6 bases lay outside the gene matches. The CDR3 is 14 amino acids. CDR3 in DNA: TGCAGCGTGCCGGGACAGGGGGCCATCGGGGAGCTGTTTTTT. Its translation: CSVPGQGAIGELFF.

The chain is built from TRBV6-5 and TRBJ1-6, with 10 bases that match TRBD1. Germline lookup yields CDR1 MNHEY and CDR2 SVGAGI. The CDR3 extends over 16 amino acids. Losses at the gene ends were 0 bases for V and 9 bases for J; bases not matched to a gene: 5. Here the CDR3 reads CASSYSADRGVSPLHF. The CDR3 DNA is TGTGCCAGCAGTTACTCCGCGGACAGGGGGGTTTCACCCCTCCACTTT.

The V call is TRBV10-2, the J call TRBJ2-7; perhaps TRBD2 as D (5 bases). The CDR3 is 11 residues long. The ends were cut back, 5 bases at V and 4 bases at J, with 6 bases in the middle. Germline V gives CDR1 WSHSY, CDR2 SAAADI. Here the CDR3 DNA reads TGCGCCAGCAGTAGGGAGTACGAGCAGTACTTC. Protein sequence: CASSREYEQYF.

The CDR3 nucleotides are TGCGCCAGCAGTGACAACAGGGTGCGTGCAGATACGCAGTATTTT. Amino acids: CASSDNRVRADTQYF. The chain uses TRBV10-1 and TRBJ2-3, with D possibly TRBD1 on 6 matching bases. Trimming took off 3 bases at V and 4 bases at J, with 14 bases between the two ends. There are 15 residues in the CDR3. Germline V lookup: CDR1 WNHNN, CDR2 SYGVQD (reference sequence).

The V call is TRBV9, the J call TRBJ2-3; 12 positions agree with TRBD2. Trimming at V came to 0 bases and at J to 3 bases, leaving 5 bases not matched to a gene. CDR3 length equals 17 residues. Germline V gene lookup returns CDR1 SGDLS and CDR2 YYNGEE. The CDR3 loop reads CASSVGLAGGPTDTQYF. CDR3 nucleotides: TGTGCCAGCAGCGTAGGGCTAGCGGGGGGGCCTACAGATACGCAGTATTTT. Full variable domain (rest looked up from reference TRBV9 and TRBJ2-3): DSGVTQTPKHLITATGQRVTLRCSPRSGDLSVYWYQQSLDQGLQFLIQYYNGEERAKGNILERFSAQQFPDLHSELNLSSLELGDSALYFCASSVGLAGGPTDTQYFGPGTRLTVL.

The chain joins TRBV6-6 to TRBJ2-1, with TRBD1 as a possible D gene (7 bases). Germline CDR1 reads MNHNY; CDR2 reads SVGAGI (reference sequence). This CDR3 has 16 amino acids. Trimming cost V 5 bases and J 3 bases, with 17 bases left between them. The chain's CDR3 is CASSRRGQGGYNEQFF. Written as DNA, the CDR3 is TGTGCCAGCAGTCGAAGGGGGCAGGGAGGCTACAATGAGCAGTTCTTC.

The V and J genes are TRBV5-4 and TRBJ2-3, with 9 positions matching TRBD1. Trimming took 4 bases from V and 3 from J; bases not matched to a gene: 3. The germline gives CDR1 SGHNT, CDR2 YYREEE (reference sequence). The length of the CDR3 is 14 residues. The chain's CDR3 is CASSTGGGTDTQYF. DNA for the CDR3: TGTGCCAGCAGCACAGGGGGCGGTACAGATACGCAGTATTTT. Full variable domain (outside the CDR3, taken from reference TRBV5-4 and TRBJ2-3): ETGVTQSPTHLIKTRGQQVTLRCSSQSGHNTVSWYQQALGQGPQFIFQYYREEENGRGNFPPRFSGLQFPNYSSELNVNALELDDSALYLCASSTGGGTDTQYFGPGTRLTVL.

The gene calls are TRBV10-2 and TRBJ2-3; TRBD2 aligns across 8 bases. CDR3 size: 17 residues. CDR1 and CDR2 from the germline V gene are WSHSY and SAAADI. Trimming removed 5 bases from V and 3 bases from J; junction bases left unmatched: 13. The CDR3 DNA follows: TGCGCCAGCAGTCAAGGAGGCGTGGCTAGCGGGACAGATACGCAGTATTTT. Residues: CASSQGGVASGTDTQYF.

This clone has just one count. The V gene is TRBV12-3 or TRBV12-4, the J gene TRBJ2-7; 9 bases map to TRBD1. The CDR3 runs 12 residues. J was trimmed by 3 bases and V by 10 bases; bases with no gene match: 4. CDR3 in amino acids: CATGTGLYEQYF. As DNA, the CDR3 is TGTGCCACCGGGACAGGGCTCTACGAGCAGTACTTC.

The chain is built from TRBV18 and TRBJ1-1, with D possibly matching TRBD1 (6 bases). The CDR3 sequence is 14 residues long. V lost 3 bases to trimming and J lost 10 bases, with 18 bases between them. Germline V gene lookup returns CDR1 KGHSH and CDR2 LQKENI. The CDR3 loop reads CASSPQQGYERAFF. The CDR3 DNA reads TGTGCCAGCTCACCGCAACAGGGTTATGAGCGAGCTTTCTTT.

The chain has TRBV2 and TRBJ2-5; 9 nucleotides line up with TRBD1. The V and J ends lost 5 bases and 5 bases, in that order; junction bases with no gene match: 3. The germline gives CDR1 SNHLY, CDR2 FYNNEI. The CDR3 has 13 residues. The CDR3 protein is CASSLGQGETQYF. The CDR3 DNA is TGTGCCAGCAGTCTCGGACAGGGGGAGACCCAGTACTTC.